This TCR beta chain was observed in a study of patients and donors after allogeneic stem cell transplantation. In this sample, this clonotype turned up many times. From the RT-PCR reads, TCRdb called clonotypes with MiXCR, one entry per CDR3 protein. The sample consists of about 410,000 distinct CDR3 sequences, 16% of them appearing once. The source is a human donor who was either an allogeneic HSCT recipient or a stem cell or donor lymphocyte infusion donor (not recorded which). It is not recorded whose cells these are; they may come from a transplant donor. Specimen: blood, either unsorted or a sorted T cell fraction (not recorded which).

The CDR3 sequence: CASSSGTGRDTIYF. In DNA form, the CDR3 reads TGTGCCAGCAGTTCAGGGACCGGCAGGGACACCATATATTTT. This sequence joins TRBV12-3 or TRBV12-4 and TRBJ1-3, with TRBD1 as a possible D gene (5 bases). Trimming removed 4 bases at V and 8 bases at J, with 15 bases between. This CDR3 has 14 amino acids.